The 19 T cell receptor beta chains below all came from one sample that was sequenced in a study of blood T cells in healthy people across ages (dated by TCRdb to 2013 to 2016). Libraries came from 5' RACE. Sequencing was performed on an Illumina HiSeq 2500. A second roughly 7 to 12 cycle PCR used a sample-barcoded 5' primer and a J-beta primer mix. TCRdb's own reprocessing of the public reads used fastp at Q25 and MiXCR and kept productive beta chains. Merged by CDR3 protein, the rows form single entries marked with the most common genes and DNA. The table for this sample lists hundreds of thousands of distinct CDR3 sequences; 58% of them were counted only once. The ten most abundant clones make up roughly 20% of the sample. Sequenced: blood. These receptors were obtained from a man younger than 45 in good health.

This clonotype was found a few times. The chain recombines TRBV11-3 with TRBJ2-2, with 7 bases that match TRBD1. Trimming took 5 bases from V and 0 from J; bases not matched to a gene: 9. CDR1 is SGHNT, CDR2 YENEEA, per germline. CDR3 length: 17 amino acids. CDR3 protein: CASSLYGQATNTGELFF. The DNA for the CDR3 is TGTGCCAGCAGCCTGTACGGACAGGCGACGAACACCGGGGAGCTGTTTTTT. The full variable domain, in which reference TRBV11-3 and TRBJ2-2 provide the parts outside the CDR3, is EAGVVQSPRYKIIEKKQPVAFWCNPISGHNTLYWYLQNLGQGPELLIRYENEEAVDDSQLPKDRFSAERLKGVDSTLKIQPAELGDSAVYLCASSLYGQATNTGELFFGEGSRLTVL.

This chain uses TRBV20-1 with TRBJ1-2; 8 bases are a match to TRBD1. The CDR3 length is 11 residues. The V gene's germline CDR1 is DFQATT and CDR2 SNEGSKA (reference sequence). With 5 bases clipped from V and 7 bases from J, the junction kept 3 bases outside the gene matches. The CDR3 reads CSAEDRAGYTF. The CDR3 bases are TGCAGTGCTGAGGACAGGGCTGGCTACACCTTC.

The gene calls are TRBV25-1 and TRBJ2-7; no clear D gene. V dropped 4 bases and J dropped 5 bases, with 9 bases sitting between them. The CDR3 totals 12 residues. Germline assignment: CDR1 MGHDK and CDR2 SYGVNS. The CDR3 loop is CASSARGDEQYF. CDR3 coding DNA: TGTGCCAGCAGTGCCCGCGGTGACGAGCAGTACTTC.

This clonotype showed up just a few times. The chain carries TRBV5-1 and TRBJ2-1; D is possibly TRBD1 (6 bases). Looked up from germline, CDR1 is SGHRS and CDR2 is YFSETQ. Trimming stripped 0 bases from V and 7 bases from J, with 17 bases between. CDR3 length: 16 amino acids. The CDR3 is CASSLAGTRGGNEQFF. CDR3 coding DNA: TGCGCCAGCAGCTTGGCGGGGACACGAGGAGGTAATGAGCAGTTCTTC.

This clonotype was seen only a few times. This rearrangement joins TRBV3-1 to TRBJ2-7; 7 bases match TRBD1. This CDR3 has 14 amino acids. Germline V lookup: CDR1 LGHDT, CDR2 YNNKEL (reference sequence). Trimming cost V 4 bases and J 3 bases; bases outside gene matches: 6. CDR3 sequence: CASSRGQRIYEQYF. DNA for the CDR3: TGTGCCAGCAGCCGGGGACAGCGGATCTACGAGCAGTACTTC.

CDR3 sequence (DNA): TGTGCCAGTAGAAGCACCGGTTCCTACGAGCAGTACTTC. Translated, it gives CASRSTGSYEQYF. V and J are TRBV19 and TRBJ2-7, with unresolved D. Germline V gene lookup returns CDR1 LNHDA and CDR2 SQIVND (reference sequence). This CDR3 is 13 amino acids long. Trimming stripped 6 bases from V and 1 base from J, with 10 bases between.

This clonotype was observed many times. The rearrangement links TRBV6-1 to TRBJ2-5; tentative D call: TRBD1 (5 bases). Germline V gene lookup returns CDR1 MNHNS and CDR2 SASEGT. The CDR3 covers 14 residues. V was shortened by 6 bases and J by 5 bases, with 16 bases between the two germline ends. The CDR3 DNA reads as TGTGCCAGCAGAGTATTGACAGCCTCTGAGACCCAGTACTTC. Residues: CASRVLTASETQYF.

Note on this clonotype: The junction departs from the called germline gene at one end, perhaps through a read error. This rearrangement joins TRBV28 to TRBJ2-3, with a weak D call TRBD2 (6 bases). There are 15 residues in the CDR3. Germline CDR1 MDHEN, CDR2 SYDVKM. CDR3 DNA: TGTGTCAGCAGTTTATCCGGGGGAGGCACAGATACGCAGTATTTT. Translation: CVSSLSGGGTDTQYF.

The chain combines TRBV7-2 with TRBJ1-1; D uncertain. In germline, CDR1 is SGHTA, CDR2 FQGNSA. This CDR3 spans 14 amino acids. Trimming took 3 bases from V and 1 from J, leaving 9 bases between them. DNA of the CDR3: TGTGCCAGCAGCTTCTCCCGGGGGAACACTGAAGCTTTCTTT. Its translation is CASSFSRGNTEAFF.

The CDR3 sequence is CASSHLGPGANVLTF. In nucleotides, the CDR3 is TGTGCCAGCAGCCATCTGGGGCCTGGGGCCAACGTCCTGACTTTC. The J gene is TRBJ2-6, the V gene TRBV3-1; the D gene is possibly TRBD1 (5 bases). From germline, CDR1 is LGHDT and CDR2 YNNKEL (reference sequence). V dropped 3 bases and J dropped 2 bases, with 8 bases sitting between them. The CDR3 is 15 residues long.

The chain links TRBV29-1 to TRBJ2-3; either TRBD1 or TRBD2 may supply D (6 bases each). The CDR3 loop spans 13 amino acids. Between the trimmed V and J ends, which lost 4 bases and 6 bases, there was a span of 14 bases. The germline gives CDR1 SQVTM, CDR2 ANQGSEA. For the CDR3, the DNA is TGCAGCGTTGGACAAAGGGGGGTCGATACGCAGTATTTT. Its protein is CSVGQRGVDTQYF.

This clonotype was recorded a few times. The DNA of the CDR3 is TGCAGTGGACAGCTTGTGAGCGAGCAGTACTTC. It yields the protein CSGQLVSEQYF. The chain employs TRBV20-1 and TRBJ2-7; a weak D match, TRBD1 (5 bases). This CDR3 region has 11 residues. Germline CDR1 is DFQATT and CDR2 is SNEGSKA (reference sequence). Trimming took off 7 bases at V and 6 bases at J, with 13 bases between the two ends.

A remark on this clonotype: At one end, the junction sequence differs from germline, possibly due to a read error. The chain carries TRBV5-1 and TRBJ2-5; D is unresolved. The end of the DNA fits TRBJ2-7 better, so the J call may be wrong. The CDR3 contains 12 residues. In germline, CDR1 is SGHRS, CDR2 YFSETQ. CDR3 coding DNA: TGCGCCAGCAGCCTACACTCCCACGAGCAGTACTTC. Translated, it gives CASSLHSHEQYF.

This clonotype was picked up a small number of times. The chain joins TRBV4-3 to TRBJ2-1; D is unresolved. The V end was cut by 4 bases, the J end by 4 bases, with 17 bases between. CDR3 length: 16 residues. CDR1 is LGHNA, CDR2 YSLEER, per germline. This chain's CDR3 is CASSRGSRTAYNEQFF. The CDR3 nucleotides read TGCGCCAGCAGCCGGGGTTCACGGACGGCTTACAATGAGCAGTTCTTC.

The rearrangement uses TRBV7-2 and TRBJ1-2; a possible D gene is TRBD1 (5 bases). This CDR3 spans 16 amino acids. V gave up 5 bases and J gave up 4 bases, with 20 bases separating them. Germline CDR1 SGHTA, CDR2 FQGNSA. The chain's CDR3 is CASSLFMVGAGYGYTF. The CDR3, as DNA: TGTGCCAGCAGCCTATTTATGGTAGGGGCGGGCTATGGCTACACCTTC.

The J gene is TRBJ1-6, the V gene TRBV10-3; D perhaps matches TRBD1 (6 bases). V lost 3 bases to trimming and J lost 6 bases, with 18 bases between them. The CDR3 spans 17 residues. Germline V lookup: CDR1 ENHRY, CDR2 SYGVKD. CDR3 sequence reads: CAISEGGWDNRNSPLHF. CDR3 nucleotides: TGTGCCATCAGTGAAGGCGGTTGGGACAACCGTAATTCACCCCTCCACTTT.

The chain recombines TRBV5-1 with TRBJ1-4, with 8 bases fitting TRBD1. Germline lookup yields CDR1 SGHRS and CDR2 YFSETQ. The CDR3 sequence is 15 residues long. The V and J ends lost 2 bases and 7 bases, in that order; junction bases with no gene match: 7. The CDR3 loop is CASSFQGAQGEKLFF. CDR3 DNA sequence: TGCGCCAGCAGCTTCCAGGGGGCGCAGGGTGAAAAACTGTTTTTT. Using reference TRBV5-1 and TRBJ1-4 for the parts outside the CDR3, the full variable domain is KAGVTQTPRYLIKTRGQQVTLSCSPISGHRSVSWYQQTPGQGLQFLFEYFSETQRNKGNFPGRFSGRQFSNSRSEMNVSTLELGDSALYLCASSFQGAQGEKLFFGSGTQLSVL.

The chain joins TRBV6-5 to TRBJ1-1, with 7 positions matching TRBD1. Germline assignment: CDR1 MNHEY and CDR2 SVGAGI. This CDR3 is built from 13 residues. J lost 6 bases, V lost 8 bases, and 9 bases had no gene match. CDR3 amino acids: CASHTGQISEAFF. The CDR3 DNA follows: TGTGCCAGCCACACGGGACAGATTTCTGAAGCTTTCTTT.

The chain carries TRBV7-2 and TRBJ2-1; 7 nucleotides align to TRBD2. The CDR3 loop spans 16 amino acids. Looked up from germline, CDR1 is SGHTA and CDR2 is FQGNSA. J lost 6 bases, V lost 3 bases, and 11 bases had no gene match. The chain's CDR3 is CASSLAGDPRINEQFF. The CDR3 bases are TGTGCCAGCAGCTTGGCGGGAGACCCAAGGATCAATGAGCAGTTCTTC.